These 8 T cell receptor beta chains were all obtained from the same sample, sequenced in a study of a mutant IDH1 vaccine in newly diagnosed glioma. Sequencing used immunoSEQ multiplex PCR; TCRdb keeps in-frame clones, though not all of them. The repertoire holds roughly 60,000 clones, with roughly 85% as singletons. Antigens for these TCRs are unknown. The time point was: week 23, last vaccination. Every vaccination contained 300 ug of the mutant IDH1 20-mer peptide and was paired with topical imiquimod. The starting material was PBMCs, obtained from a glioma patient whose treatment included an IDH1 peptide vaccine. The receptors shown here come from a man in his thirties or forties with glioma.

J is TRBJ1-5 and V is TRBV27; the D gene is possibly TRBD1 (5 bases). The germline V gene encodes CDR1 MNHEY and CDR2 SMNVEV (reference sequence). The CDR3 has 14 residues. Trimming cost V 2 bases and J 3 bases, with 8 bases left between them. The CDR3 sequence is CASSLRGDNQPQHF. As DNA, the CDR3 is TGTGCCAGCAGTTTACGGGGGGACAATCAGCCCCAGCATTTT.

This clone was seen just once. The chain joins TRBV5-6 to TRBJ1-1; D may be TRBD1 (5 bases). Between the trimmed V and J ends, which lost 0 bases and 0 bases, there was a span of 12 bases. Germline V lookup: CDR1 SGHDT, CDR2 YYEEEE. The CDR3 has 16 residues. CDR3 protein: CASSLVTALVNTEAFF. The CDR3 bases are TGTGCCAGCAGCTTGGTGACAGCACTAGTGAACACTGAAGCTTTCTTT.

The rearrangement uses TRBV5-4 and TRBJ1-2; D unresolved. CDR1 is SGHNT, CDR2 YYREEE, per germline (reference sequence). There are 14 residues in the CDR3. Trimming removed 4 bases from V and 4 bases from J, with 14 bases in between. CDR3 sequence reads: CASSPDLRGYGYTF. As DNA, the CDR3 is TGTGCCAGCAGCCCGGACCTCCGGGGCTATGGCTACACCTTC.

This chain uses TRBV5-5 with TRBJ1-1, with a possible D match to TRBD1 (5 bases). The length of the CDR3 is 14 residues. The V gene lost 5 bases and the J gene lost 1 base, with 12 bases spanning the gap. Germline values: CDR1 SGHKS, CDR2 YYEKEE (reference sequence). Here the CDR3 DNA reads TGTGCCAGCAGACCGGGACGGGGGAACACTGAAGCTTTCTTT. Translation gives CASRPGRGNTEAFF.

The V gene is TRBV28, the J gene TRBJ1-1; 9 bases agree with TRBD1. With V trimmed by 2 bases and J by 3 bases, 4 bases remained unmatched. CDR3 length: 15 amino acids. The germline CDR1 and CDR2 sequences are MDHEN and SYDVKM. This CDR3 reads CASSLAGQGHTEAFF. The DNA of the CDR3 is TGTGCCAGCAGTTTAGCGGGACAGGGACACACTGAAGCTTTCTTT.

This sequence joins TRBV4-1 and TRBJ2-3; TRBD1 aligns across 9 bases. The CDR3 covers 16 residues. CDR1 is MGHRA, CDR2 YSYEKL, per germline. V lost 2 bases to trimming and J lost 1 base; unmatched junction nucleotides: 4. CDR3 loop: CASSQRQGEGTDTQYF. CDR3 bases: TGCGCCAGCAGCCAAAGACAGGGGGAGGGCACAGATACGCAGTATTTT.

V and J are TRBV5-8 and TRBJ1-2; D remains ambiguous. There are 13 residues in the CDR3. Trimming cost V 0 bases and J 7 bases, with 10 bases left between them. Per germline, CDR1 SGHTS and CDR2 YDEGEE. CDR3 loop: CASSLGSWGGYTF. The CDR3, as DNA: TGTGCCAGCAGCTTGGGGTCTTGGGGTGGCTACACCTTC.

This chain uses TRBV4-2 with TRBJ2-3; 8 bases are shared with TRBD1. From germline, CDR1 is LGHNA and CDR2 YNFKEQ. After removal of 2 bases from V and 6 bases from J, the junction contained 10 bases not matched to a gene. This CDR3 spans 16 amino acids. The DNA for the CDR3 is TGTGCCAGCAGCCAACCCTTGTACCAGGGGGCGGATACGCAGTATTTT. Protein sequence: CASSQPLYQGADTQYF.